These T cell receptor beta chains were read from a single sample in a study of CD8 T cells in Susac syndrome. Each CDR3 protein is one row after TCRdb ran MiXCR on the immunoSEQ multiplex PCR reads. This sample has around 18,000 distinct CDR3 sequences, with approximately 96% found just once. The sequencing sample was made of CD8+ T cells from PBMCs. The receptors derive from a human donor in good health. The CDR3 runs from the conserved cysteine through the conserved F or W. A D gene is named only where the DNA matches it firmly. Expanded clones get a size class; other rows say once, few or many, or leave the size out.

d_call: TRBD2
v_call: TRBV13
clone_size: -
j_call: TRBJ2-1
cdr3_aa: CASLVRGGRLYEQFF
cdr3_nt: TGTGCCAGCTTGGTCCGTGGCGGGAGACTCTATGAGCAGTTCTTC

d_call: -
v_call: TRBV21-1
clone_size: -
j_call: TRBJ2-5
cdr3_aa: CASSKRGQGEAVETQYF
cdr3_nt: TGTGCCAGCAGCAAACGGGGACAGGGGGAGGCTGTCGAGACCCAGTACTTC

d_call: TRBD2
v_call: TRBV28
clone_size: -
j_call: TRBJ2-1
cdr3_aa: CASSLGAISGTSYYNEQFF
cdr3_nt: TGTGCCAGCAGTTTAGGCGCTATATCCGGGACTAGCTACTACAATGAGCAGTTCTTC

d_call: -
v_call: TRBV19
clone_size: -
j_call: TRBJ1-1
cdr3_aa: CASSTEADSEPFF
cdr3_nt: TGTGCCAGTAGTACCGAGGCGGATTCCGAACCTTTCTTT

d_call: TRBD2
v_call: TRBV27
clone_size: once
j_call: TRBJ2-1
cdr3_aa: CASSLGLLREGRFEQFF
cdr3_nt: TGTGCCAGCAGTTTAGGTCTTTTGAGGGAGGGCCGGTTTGAGCAGTTCTTC

d_call: TRBD2
v_call: TRBV9
clone_size: -
j_call: TRBJ2-2
cdr3_aa: CASSASGSIRPDTGELFF
cdr3_nt: TGTGCCAGCAGCGCTAGCGGGAGTATTCGTCCGGACACCGGGGAGCTGTTTTTT

d_call: TRBD2
v_call: TRBV9
clone_size: -
j_call: TRBJ2-1
cdr3_aa: CASSGTLAGDNEQFF
cdr3_nt: TGTGCCAGCAGCGGAACACTAGCGGGAGACAATGAGCAGTTCTTC

d_call: -
v_call: TRBV27
clone_size: -
j_call: TRBJ2-7
cdr3_aa: CASSLSPKSSYEQYF
cdr3_nt: TGTGCCAGCAGTTTATCGCCCAAAAGCTCCTACGAGCAGTACTTC

d_call: -
v_call: TRBV6-5
clone_size: few
j_call: TRBJ2-1
cdr3_aa: CASSYSGTSYNEQFF
cdr3_nt: TGTGCCAGCAGTTACTCGGGAACATCCTACAATGAGCAGTTCTTC

d_call: -
v_call: TRBV27
clone_size: -
j_call: TRBJ2-3
cdr3_aa: CASSSSFGADTQYF
cdr3_nt: TGTGCCAGCAGTTCCAGTTTCGGGGCAGATACGCAGTATTTT

d_call: -
v_call: TRBV15
clone_size: -
j_call: TRBJ2-3
cdr3_aa: CATSNTVAGDSSGAVDTQYF
cdr3_nt: TGTGCCACCAGCAACACCGTCGCGGGAGATTCCTCGGGGGCCGTGGATACGCAGTATTTT

d_call: -
v_call: TRBV7-9
clone_size: -
j_call: TRBJ2-2
cdr3_aa: CASSLIRVDTGELFF
cdr3_nt: TGTGCCAGCAGCTTAATCAGGGTTGACACCGGGGAGCTGTTTTTT

d_call: -
v_call: TRBV12-5
clone_size: -
j_call: TRBJ1-4
cdr3_aa: CASGIRTASLGEKLFF
cdr3_nt: TGTGCTAGTGGTATCCGGACGGCAAGCCTGGGGGAAAAACTGTTTTTT

d_call: TRBD1
v_call: TRBV7-9
clone_size: -
j_call: TRBJ2-1
cdr3_aa: CASSKTGGEQFF
cdr3_nt: TGTGCCAGCAGCAAGACAGGGGGGGAGCAGTTCTTC

d_call: TRBD2
v_call: TRBV20-1
clone_size: -
j_call: TRBJ2-1
cdr3_aa: CSARDLSGSAYNEQFF
cdr3_nt: TGCAGTGCTAGAGATTTGAGCGGGAGTGCCTACAATGAGCAGTTCTTC

d_call: TRBD2
v_call: TRBV20-1
clone_size: -
j_call: TRBJ2-1
cdr3_aa: CSGYEAGAWTYNEQFF
cdr3_nt: TGCAGTGGATACGAAGCGGGAGCCTGGACCTACAATGAGCAGTTCTTC

d_call: TRBD2
v_call: TRBV28
clone_size: once
j_call: TRBJ2-3
cdr3_aa: CASSFVAGTDTQYF
cdr3_nt: TGTGCCAGCAGTTTTGTAGCGGGAACAGATACGCAGTATTTT

d_call: -
v_call: TRBV12-3/TRBV12-4
clone_size: once
j_call: TRBJ1-1
cdr3_aa: CASSLVAGVNWSEAFF
cdr3_nt: TGTGCCAGCAGTTTAGTGGCAGGGGTTAATTGGTCCGAAGCTTTCTTT

d_call: -
v_call: TRBV18
clone_size: -
j_call: TRBJ2-3
cdr3_aa: CASSPPPERGASSTDTQYF
cdr3_nt: TGTGCCAGCTCACCCCCCCCGGAAAGGGGGGCAAGTTCAACAGATACGCAGTATTTT

d_call: -
v_call: TRBV5-4
clone_size: -
j_call: TRBJ2-1
cdr3_aa: CASSFEPMARQFF
cdr3_nt: TGTGCCAGCAGCTTTGAGCCGATGGCACGGCAGTTCTTC

d_call: -
v_call: TRBV24-1
clone_size: -
j_call: TRBJ1-5
cdr3_aa: CATSDMGSNQPQHF
cdr3_nt: TGTGCCACCAGTGATATGGGAAGCAATCAGCCCCAGCATTTT

d_call: -
v_call: TRBV16
clone_size: -
j_call: TRBJ1-1
cdr3_aa: CAGSQSFKNTEAFF
cdr3_nt: TGTGCCGGCAGCCAATCTTTTAAAAACACTGAAGCTTTCTTT

d_call: TRBD2
v_call: TRBV30
clone_size: -
j_call: TRBJ2-2
cdr3_aa: CALRLAGPGELFF
cdr3_nt: TGTGCCTTGCGACTAGCGGGCCCCGGGGAGCTGTTTTTT

d_call: -
v_call: TRBV6-2/TRBV6-3
clone_size: -
j_call: TRBJ2-1
cdr3_aa: CASSSGLIYNEQFF
cdr3_nt: TGTGCCAGCAGTTCAGGACTAATCTACAATGAGCAGTTCTTC

d_call: -
v_call: TRBV15
clone_size: -
j_call: TRBJ2-1
cdr3_aa: CATSSIYVYRSSYNEQFF
cdr3_nt: TGTGCCACCAGCAGTATCTATGTGTACCGGAGCTCCTACAATGAGCAGTTCTTC

d_call: TRBD2
v_call: TRBV19
clone_size: -
j_call: TRBJ2-1
cdr3_aa: CASSIFRLAGGSSYNEQFF
cdr3_nt: TGTGCCAGTAGTATCTTTCGACTAGCGGGAGGCTCGTCATACAATGAGCAGTTCTTC

d_call: -
v_call: TRBV4-1
clone_size: -
j_call: TRBJ2-1
cdr3_aa: CASSQERTSVDEQFF
cdr3_nt: TGCGCCAGCAGCCAAGAAAGGACAAGCGTTGATGAGCAGTTCTTC

d_call: -
v_call: TRBV7-9
clone_size: -
j_call: TRBJ1-1
cdr3_aa: CASSSGGTEAFF
cdr3_nt: TGTGCCAGCAGCTCTGGGGGCACTGAAGCTTTCTTT

d_call: TRBD2
v_call: TRBV4-3
clone_size: -
j_call: TRBJ2-1
cdr3_aa: CASSQDTRDIAGVARNEQFF
cdr3_nt: TGCGCCAGCAGCCAAGACACGAGAGATATAGCGGGAGTCGCGCGGAATGAGCAGTTCTTC

d_call: TRBD1
v_call: TRBV15
clone_size: -
j_call: TRBJ1-3
cdr3_aa: CATSGWDSGNTIYF
cdr3_nt: TGTGCCACCAGCGGCTGGGACAGCGGAAACACCATATATTTT

d_call: TRBD2
v_call: TRBV9
clone_size: -
j_call: TRBJ2-1
cdr3_aa: CASSVVGLAAYNEQFF
cdr3_nt: TGTGCCAGCAGCGTAGTAGGACTAGCGGCCTACAATGAGCAGTTCTTC

d_call: -
v_call: TRBV10-2
clone_size: -
j_call: TRBJ2-1
cdr3_aa: CASRSDWVADEQFF
cdr3_nt: TGCGCCAGCAGGAGTGACTGGGTTGCGGATGAGCAGTTCTTC

d_call: -
v_call: TRBV5-5
clone_size: -
j_call: TRBJ1-1
cdr3_aa: CASSCSHSQNTEAFF
cdr3_nt: TGTGCCAGCAGTTGTAGTCACAGCCAGAACACTGAAGCTTTCTTT

d_call: -
v_call: TRBV7-3
clone_size: -
j_call: TRBJ2-2
cdr3_aa: CASSLRPGVTGELFF
cdr3_nt: TGTGCCAGCAGCTTAAGGCCAGGAGTCACCGGGGAGCTGTTTTTT

d_call: -
v_call: TRBV9
clone_size: -
j_call: TRBJ1-2
cdr3_aa: CASSVDPRERSYGYTF
cdr3_nt: TGTGCCAGCAGCGTAGATCCAAGGGAAAGGTCCTATGGCTACACCTTC

d_call: -
v_call: TRBV9
clone_size: -
j_call: TRBJ1-1
cdr3_aa: CASSEGSWNTEAFF
cdr3_nt: TGTGCCAGCAGCGAGGGTAGTTGGAACACTGAAGCTTTCTTT

d_call: TRBD1
v_call: TRBV4-3
clone_size: -
j_call: TRBJ2-1
cdr3_aa: CASSRGTGGINEQFF
cdr3_nt: TGCGCCAGCAGCAGAGGGACAGGGGGAATAAATGAGCAGTTCTTC

d_call: -
v_call: TRBV2
clone_size: -
j_call: TRBJ2-4
cdr3_aa: CASSEIREGFAKNIQYF
cdr3_nt: TGTGCCAGCAGTGAAATCAGAGAGGGGTTTGCCAAAAACATTCAGTACTTC

d_call: -
v_call: TRBV9
clone_size: -
j_call: TRBJ1-5
cdr3_aa: CASSSGQKNQPQHF
cdr3_nt: TGTGCCAGCAGCTCCGGACAGAAAAATCAGCCCCAGCATTTT

d_call: TRBD2
v_call: TRBV7-9
clone_size: -
j_call: TRBJ2-3
cdr3_aa: CASSLEAPETSGITDTQYF
cdr3_nt: TGTGCCAGCAGCTTAGAAGCCCCCGAAACTAGCGGTATCACAGATACGCAGTATTTT

d_call: TRBD2
v_call: TRBV19
clone_size: once
j_call: TRBJ2-5
cdr3_aa: CASSIALAGFQETQYF
cdr3_nt: TGTGCCAGTAGTATAGCGCTAGCGGGATTCCAAGAGACCCAGTACTTC

d_call: -
v_call: TRBV6-1
clone_size: -
j_call: TRBJ2-1
cdr3_aa: CASFFRNNYNEQFF
cdr3_nt: TGTGCCAGCTTCTTTCGAAACAACTACAATGAGCAGTTCTTC

d_call: -
v_call: TRBV29-1
clone_size: -
j_call: TRBJ2-1
cdr3_aa: CSVDVGDFSNEQFF
cdr3_nt: TGCAGCGTTGACGTAGGGGATTTCTCCAATGAGCAGTTCTTC

d_call: -
v_call: TRBV15
clone_size: -
j_call: TRBJ2-2
cdr3_aa: CATSRDRNGELFF
cdr3_nt: TGTGCCACCAGCAGAGATCGGAACGGGGAGCTGTTTTTT

d_call: -
v_call: TRBV7-3
clone_size: -
j_call: TRBJ1-1
cdr3_aa: CASSSGTTTTEAFF
cdr3_nt: TGTGCCAGCAGTTCAGGGACAACCACCACTGAAGCTTTCTTT

d_call: -
v_call: TRBV7-8
clone_size: -
j_call: TRBJ2-6
cdr3_aa: CASSHAGAGANVLTF
cdr3_nt: TGTGCCAGCAGCCACGCCGGGGCTGGGGCCAACGTCCTGACTTTC

d_call: -
v_call: TRBV27
clone_size: -
j_call: TRBJ2-4
cdr3_aa: CASSLSAKNIQYF
cdr3_nt: TGTGCCAGCAGTTTGTCAGCCAAAAACATTCAGTACTTC

d_call: TRBD2
v_call: TRBV4-1
clone_size: -
j_call: TRBJ2-3
cdr3_aa: CASSQEWLAGADTQYF
cdr3_nt: TGCGCCAGCAGCCAAGAGTGGCTAGCGGGAGCAGATACGCAGTATTTT

d_call: TRBD1
v_call: TRBV29-1
clone_size: few
j_call: TRBJ1-1
cdr3_aa: CSVARDSTEAFF
cdr3_nt: TGCAGCGTAGCTCGGGACAGCACTGAAGCTTTCTTT

d_call: -
v_call: TRBV12-3/TRBV12-4
clone_size: once
j_call: TRBJ2-3
cdr3_aa: CASSFLLVADTQYF
cdr3_nt: TGTGCCAGCAGTTTTTTACTAGTTGCAGATACGCAGTATTTT

d_call: -
v_call: TRBV29-1
clone_size: -
j_call: TRBJ1-2
cdr3_aa: CSVVQGNVNYGYTF
cdr3_nt: TGCAGCGTTGTCCAGGGGAATGTCAACTATGGCTACACCTTC

d_call: -
v_call: TRBV20-1
clone_size: -
j_call: TRBJ1-2
cdr3_aa: CSARDVGALANYGYTF
cdr3_nt: TGCAGTGCTAGAGATGTAGGGGCGCTGGCTAACTATGGCTACACCTTC

d_call: -
v_call: TRBV28
clone_size: -
j_call: TRBJ2-7
cdr3_aa: CASSLRAYEQYF
cdr3_nt: TGTGCCAGCAGTTTAAGAGCCTACGAGCAGTACTTC

d_call: -
v_call: TRBV12-5
clone_size: -
j_call: TRBJ2-1
cdr3_aa: CASGLPRIRIHEQFF
cdr3_nt: TGTGCTAGTGGTTTGCCCCGTATCCGGATCCATGAGCAGTTCTTC